This TCR beta chain was obtained from a study of human versus mouse CDR3 diversity and MHC coevolution. Study-wide background: Between roughly 5.5 x 10^6 and 1.6 x 10^7 valid reads came from each sample.

Germline CDR1 reads GTSNPN; CDR2 reads SVGIG (reference sequence). The CDR3 is 14 amino acids. Trimming removed 4 bases at V and 2 bases at J, with 15 bases between. Generated by immunoSEQ multiplex PCR, the TCRdb table keeps only in-frame clones and is missing some. The sample holds about 83,000 clones; 85% to 95% are singletons and the top ten take around 0.15%. Sequenced: naive CD4+ T cells from blood. Subset reported: CD45RO-negative CD62L-positive naive CD4 T cells. The clonotype originates from a person aged 25 to 69 in good health. This chain uses TRBV30 with TRBJ2-7; D call uncertain. The CDR3, as DNA: TGTGCCTGGACCAAACAAGCGAGGACCTACGAGCAGTACTTC. Translated, it gives CAWTKQARTYEQYF.